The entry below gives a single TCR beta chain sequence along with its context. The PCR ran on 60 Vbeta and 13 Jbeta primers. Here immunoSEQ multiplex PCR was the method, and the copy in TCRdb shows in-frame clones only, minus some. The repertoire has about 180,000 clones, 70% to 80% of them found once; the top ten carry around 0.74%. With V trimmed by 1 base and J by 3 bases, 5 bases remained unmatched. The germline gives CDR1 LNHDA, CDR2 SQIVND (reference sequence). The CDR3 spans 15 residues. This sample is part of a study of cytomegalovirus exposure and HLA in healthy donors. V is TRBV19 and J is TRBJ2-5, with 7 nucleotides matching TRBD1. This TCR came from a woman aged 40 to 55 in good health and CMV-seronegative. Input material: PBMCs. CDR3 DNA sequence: TGTGCCAGTAGTATAGCCGCGACAGGGAAAGAGACCCAGTACTTC. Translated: CASSIAATGKETQYF.